This TCR beta chain was sequenced during a study of technical replicates of blood from a few donors. TCRdb's table, derived via immunoSEQ multiplex PCR, lists solely in-frame clones and lacks some. The sample has more than 65,000 clones; 95% to 98% are singletons. CDR1 and CDR2 from the germline V gene are ENHRY and SYGVKD. The V and J ends lost 0 bases and 5 bases, in that order; junction bases with no gene match: 7. This CDR3 has 17 residues. The chain has TRBV10-3 and TRBJ2-5, with TRBD1 matching 12 bases. The sample taken for sequencing was T cells isolated from PBMCs. The sequence was collected from a human donor in good health. The chain's CDR3 is CAISESSGTGGRETQYF. For the CDR3, the DNA is TGTGCCATCAGTGAGTCTTCCGGGACAGGGGGCCGTGAGACCCAGTACTTC.